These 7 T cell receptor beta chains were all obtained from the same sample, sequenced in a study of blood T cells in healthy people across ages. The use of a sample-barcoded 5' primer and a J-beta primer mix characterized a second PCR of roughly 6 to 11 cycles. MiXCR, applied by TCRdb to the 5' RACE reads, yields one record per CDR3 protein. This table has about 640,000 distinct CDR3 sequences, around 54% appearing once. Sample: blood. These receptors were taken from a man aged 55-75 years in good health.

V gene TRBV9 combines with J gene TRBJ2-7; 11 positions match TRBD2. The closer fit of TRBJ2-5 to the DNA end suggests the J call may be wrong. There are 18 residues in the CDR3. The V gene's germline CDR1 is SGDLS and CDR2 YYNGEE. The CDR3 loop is CASSVGSSGGLRGETQYF. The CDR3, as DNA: TGTGCCAGCAGCGTAGGATCTAGCGGGGGGCTCCGGGGTGAGACCCAGTACTTC.

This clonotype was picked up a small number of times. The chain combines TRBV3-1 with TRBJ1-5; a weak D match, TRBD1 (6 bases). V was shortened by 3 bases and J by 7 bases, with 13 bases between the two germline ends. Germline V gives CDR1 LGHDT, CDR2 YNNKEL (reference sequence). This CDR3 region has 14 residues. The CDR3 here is CASSQGRGDQPQHF. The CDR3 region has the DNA TGTGCCAGCAGCCAGGGGAGGGGGGACCAGCCCCAGCATTTT. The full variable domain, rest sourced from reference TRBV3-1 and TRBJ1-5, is DTAVSQTPKYLVTQMGNDKSIKCEQNLGHDTMYWYKQDSKKFLKIMFSYNNKELIINETVPNRFSPKSPDKAHLNLHINSLELGDSAVYFCASSQGRGDQPQHFGDGTRLSIL.

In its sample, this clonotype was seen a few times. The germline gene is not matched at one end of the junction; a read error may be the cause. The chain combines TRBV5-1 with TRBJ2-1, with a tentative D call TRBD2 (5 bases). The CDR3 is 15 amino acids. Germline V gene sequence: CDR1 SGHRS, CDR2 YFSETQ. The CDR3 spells CASSFGGGSYNEQFF. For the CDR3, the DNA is TGTGCCAGCAGTTTTGGAGGTGGCTCCTACAATGAGCAGTTCTTC.

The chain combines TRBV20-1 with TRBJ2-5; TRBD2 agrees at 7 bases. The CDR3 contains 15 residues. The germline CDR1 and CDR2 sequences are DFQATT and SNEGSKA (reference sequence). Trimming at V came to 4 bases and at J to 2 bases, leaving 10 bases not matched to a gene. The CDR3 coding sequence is TGCAGTGCTATAGCGGTTTGGGGGGGACAAGAGACCCAGTACTTC. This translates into CSAIAVWGGQETQYF.

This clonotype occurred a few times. CDR3 DNA: TGTGCCAGCAGCCTCACGGGACCAGGGGCAACTAATGAAAAACTGTTTTTT. This sequence encodes CASSLTGPGATNEKLFF. The genes are TRBV4-2 and TRBJ1-4, with D possibly matching TRBD1 (6 bases). Germline V gene sequence: CDR1 LGHNA, CDR2 YNFKEQ. The CDR3 runs 17 residues. Trimming took 4 bases from V and 0 from J, leaving 15 bases between them.

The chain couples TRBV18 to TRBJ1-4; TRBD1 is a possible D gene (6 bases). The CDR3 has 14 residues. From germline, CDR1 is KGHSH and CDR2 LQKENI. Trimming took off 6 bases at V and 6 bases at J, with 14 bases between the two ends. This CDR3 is CASSIRGQDEKLFF. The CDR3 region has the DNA TGTGCCAGCTCCATCCGGGGGCAGGATGAAAAACTGTTTTTT.

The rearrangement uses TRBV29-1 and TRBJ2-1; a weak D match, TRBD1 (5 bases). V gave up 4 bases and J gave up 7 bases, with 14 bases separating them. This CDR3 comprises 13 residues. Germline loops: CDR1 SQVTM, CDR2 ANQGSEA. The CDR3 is CSVGQRLGNEQFF. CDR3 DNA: TGCAGCGTTGGACAGCGACTTGGGAATGAGCAGTTCTTC.